These 32 T cell receptor beta chains share one sample of origin, sequenced in a study of patients and donors after allogeneic stem cell transplantation. Each CDR3 protein gets one entry after TCRdb re-called the RT-PCR reads with MiXCR. The sample lists 150,000 to 200,000 distinct CDR3 sequences; 41% were seen once. The sample was blood, either unsorted or a sorted T cell fraction (not recorded which). Receptor source: a human donor who was either an allogeneic HSCT recipient or a stem cell or donor lymphocyte infusion donor (not recorded which). It is not recorded whose cells these are; they may come from a transplant donor.

V and J are TRBV3-1 and TRBJ1-5; D is unclear. This CDR3 has 15 residues. With 4 bases removed from V and 5 bases from J, the gap between germline ends came to 15 bases. Germline CDR1 LGHDT, CDR2 YNNKEL (reference sequence). CDR3 bases: TGTGCCAGCAGCCCCTCGCCGGACGGCTATCAGCCCCAGCATTTT. Its translation: CASSPSPDGYQPQHF.

Here the CDR3 reads CASSDITGGSYGYTF. For the CDR3, the DNA is TGTGCCAGCAGTGACATCACAGGCGGGTCGTATGGCTACACCTTC. The gene calls are TRBV2 and TRBJ1-2; TRBD1 might be the D (5 bases). Trimming cost V 3 bases and J 5 bases, with 16 bases left between them. CDR1 and CDR2 from the germline V gene are SNHLY and FYNNEI. The CDR3 sequence is 15 residues long. The whole variable domain, remainder taken from reference TRBV2 and TRBJ1-2, is EPEVTQTPSHQVTQMGQEVILRCVPISNHLYFYWYRQILGQKVEFLVSFYNNEISEKSEIFDDQFSVERPDGSNFTLKIRSTKLEDSAMYFCASSDITGGSYGYTFGSGTRLTVV.

The genes are TRBV4-3 and TRBJ2-1; TRBD2 matches 11 bases. With 0 bases clipped from V and 5 bases from J, the junction kept 9 bases outside the gene matches. CDR3 length equals 18 residues. Germline V lookup: CDR1 LGHNA, CDR2 YSLEER. CDR3 protein: CASSQETVAGGDDNEQFF. The CDR3 nucleotides read TGCGCCAGCAGCCAAGAGACCGTAGCGGGAGGGGACGACAATGAGCAGTTCTTC.

This clonotype was seen a handful of times. V and J are TRBV19 and TRBJ2-1; 7 nucleotides match TRBD1. CDR3 length: 14 residues. Germline V lookup: CDR1 LNHDA, CDR2 SQIVND (reference sequence). Unmatched junction bases numbered 4, after V lost 3 bases and J lost 5 bases. The CDR3 reads CASSIWTGNNEQFF. DNA for the CDR3: TGTGCCAGTAGTATTTGGACAGGCAACAATGAGCAGTTCTTC. Using reference TRBV19 and TRBJ2-1 for the parts outside the CDR3, the full variable domain is DGGITQSPKYLFRKEGQNVTLSCEQNLNHDAMYWYRQDPGQGLRLIYYSQIVNDFQKGDIAEGYSVSREKKESFPLTVTSAQKNPTAFYLCASSIWTGNNEQFFGPGTRLTVL.

This clonotype has just a few counts. This chain joins TRBV29-1 and TRBJ1-1, with D hard to call. The germline CDR1 and CDR2 sequences are SQVTM and ANQGSEA. The CDR3 has 12 amino acids. The V and J ends lost 8 bases and 1 base respectively, with 11 bases between them. CDR3 DNA sequence: TGCAGCTTACGGACGGGGAACACTGAAGCTTTCTTT. Protein sequence: CSLRTGNTEAFF.

This clonotype turned up a few times. The chain recombines TRBV5-1 with TRBJ2-7; D may match TRBD1 or TRBD2 (5 bases each). The V and J ends lost 0 bases and 4 bases respectively, with 11 bases between them. This CDR3 has 14 residues. Per germline, CDR1 SGHRS and CDR2 YFSETQ. CDR3 nucleotides: TGCGCCAGCAGCTTGGACTGGGACCATTACGAGCAGTACTTC. Translated: CASSLDWDHYEQYF.

V is TRBV27 and J is TRBJ2-7; maybe TRBD1 (6 bases). Germline loops: CDR1 MNHEY, CDR2 SMNVEV (reference sequence). The CDR3 is made up of 15 amino acids. Between the trimmed V and J ends, which lost 1 base and 3 bases, there was a span of 13 bases. The chain's CDR3 is CASSLLGQMNYEQYF. The CDR3 DNA is TGTGCCAGCAGTTTATTAGGACAGATGAACTACGAGCAGTACTTC.

V gene TRBV6-5 combines with J gene TRBJ1-3; the match to TRBD1 covers 8 bases. Germline CDR1 reads MNHEY; CDR2 reads SVGAGI. V gave up 2 bases and J gave up 2 bases; unmatched junction bases: 5. The CDR3 length is 16 residues. CDR3 coding DNA: TGTGCCAGCAGTTACCTGGGACAGGAGACTGGAAACACCATATATTTT. This gives the protein CASSYLGQETGNTIYF.

This clonotype was seen repeatedly, ten times or more. This chain connects TRBV5-1 to TRBJ1-1, with D uncertain. In germline, CDR1 is SGHRS, CDR2 YFSETQ. Trimming left V 4 bases short and J 3 bases short, with 7 bases between. The CDR3 has 12 residues. CDR3 sequence: CASSRIDTEAFF. CDR3 DNA: TGCGCCAGCAGCCGAATTGACACTGAAGCTTTCTTT. Complete variable domain (other parts from reference TRBV5-1 and TRBJ1-1): KAGVTQTPRYLIKTRGQQVTLSCSPISGHRSVSWYQQTPGQGLQFLFEYFSETQRNKGNFPGRFSGRQFSNSRSEMNVSTLELGDSALYLCASSRIDTEAFFGQGTRLTVV.

This clonotype appeared a single time. V usage is TRBV3-1 and J usage is TRBJ2-7, with TRBD1 matching 10 bases. Germline V gives CDR1 LGHDT, CDR2 YNNKEL (reference sequence). This CDR3 comprises 16 residues. Trimming took 4 bases from V and 6 from J; bases not matched to a gene: 12. Written as DNA, the CDR3 is TGTGCCAGCAGCCGACCGGGACAGGGGCTTCTGGGCGAGCAGTACTTC. Amino acid sequence: CASSRPGQGLLGEQYF.

The gene calls are TRBV7-9 and TRBJ1-5, with D possibly TRBD1 on 6 matching bases. CDR3 size: 15 residues. Germline V gene data show CDR1 as SEHNR and CDR2 as FQNEAQ (reference sequence). V lost 5 bases and J lost 3, with 14 bases in between. The CDR3: CASSIGDILNQPQHF. CDR3 DNA sequence: TGTGCCAGCAGCATCGGGGACATCCTCAATCAGCCCCAGCATTTT.

This sequence joins TRBV5-1 and TRBJ1-2; TRBD1 matches at 8 bases. The CDR3 consists of 13 residues. Trimming at V came to 2 bases and at J to 6 bases, leaving 3 bases not matched to a gene. In germline, CDR1 is SGHRS, CDR2 YFSETQ. CDR3 in DNA: TGCGCCAGCAGCTTTGGACAGGGTAATGGCTACACCTTC. This encodes CASSFGQGNGYTF.

This clonotype has just a few counts. This chain uses TRBV20-1 with TRBJ1-2; 9 bases are shared with TRBD1. Germline values: CDR1 DFQATT, CDR2 SNEGSKA (reference sequence). With 6 bases clipped from V and 8 bases from J, the junction kept 7 bases outside the gene matches. CDR3 length: 12 amino acids. CDR3 nucleotide sequence: TGCAGTGCAGATGACAGGGGGGAAGGCTACACCTTC. Translated, it gives CSADDRGEGYTF.

The chain employs TRBV6-5 and TRBJ1-1; 7 bases are shared with TRBD1. The CDR3 extends over 14 amino acids. Germline CDR1 MNHEY, CDR2 SVGAGI. With V trimmed by 4 bases and J by 3 bases, 5 bases remained unmatched. CDR3 loop: CASSLIDRDTEAFF. The CDR3 nucleotides read TGTGCCAGCAGTTTGATAGACAGGGACACTGAAGCTTTCTTT.

The chain recombines TRBV12-3 or TRBV12-4 with TRBJ2-4; D unresolved. V was pared by 5 bases and J by 5 bases, with 13 bases between. The length of the CDR3 is 14 residues. Here the CDR3 DNA reads TGTGCCAGCAGTCCCAGGCCGCCGCAAAACATTCAGTACTTC. Amino acid sequence: CASSPRPPQNIQYF.

This clonotype was detected a few times. The V and J genes are TRBV29-1 and TRBJ1-5; TRBD1 is a possible D gene (5 bases). The CDR3 length is 13 residues. Germline-derived CDR1 and CDR2 are SQVTM and ANQGSEA. V was pared by 4 bases and J by 7 bases, with 14 bases between. The CDR3 DNA is TGCAGCGTTGTTTGGCAGGGCGGACAGCCCCAGCATTTT. Protein product: CSVVWQGGQPQHF.

DNA of the CDR3: TGTGCCAGCAGCCAATCGCCGGGACTCCAAGGCGGCACCGGGGAGCTGTTTTTT. It codes for CASSQSPGLQGGTGELFF. The chain recombines TRBV11-1 with TRBJ2-2; possibly TRBD2 for D (6 bases). V lost 5 bases and J lost 4, with 23 bases in between. CDR3 size: 18 residues. Germline loops: CDR1 SGHAT, CDR2 FQDESV (reference sequence).

CDR3 sequence reads: CASNPGTHSYNEQFF. CDR3 nucleotide sequence: TGTGCCAGCAACCCCGGGACCCACTCCTACAATGAGCAGTTCTTC. J is TRBJ2-1 and V is TRBV2; D is tentatively TRBD1 or TRBD2 (5 bases each). CDR3 length equals 15 residues. CDR1 is SNHLY, CDR2 FYNNEI, per germline. V was trimmed by 7 bases and J by 0 bases, leaving 13 bases between them. The entire variable domain, with the rest obtained from reference TRBV2 and TRBJ2-1, is as follows: EPEVTQTPSHQVTQMGQEVILRCVPISNHLYFYWYRQILGQKVEFLVSFYNNEISEKSEIFDDQFSVERPDGSNFTLKIRSTKLEDSAMYFCASNPGTHSYNEQFFGPGTRLTVL.

This rearrangement joins TRBV4-1 to TRBJ2-5; unclear D gene. V dropped 4 bases and J dropped 3 bases, with 15 bases sitting between them. The CDR3 consists of 15 residues. Germline CDR1 and CDR2: MGHRA and YSYEKL. The CDR3 sequence: CASSLQDDPKETQYF. The CDR3 region has the DNA TGCGCCAGCAGCCTCCAGGACGACCCCAAAGAGACCCAGTACTTC.

J is TRBJ2-1 and V is TRBV5-6, with TRBD1 as a possible D gene (6 bases). Looked up from germline, CDR1 is SGHDT and CDR2 is YYEEEE. The V end lost 5 bases, the J end lost 0 bases, and 18 bases lay between the germline ends. The CDR3 extends over 17 amino acids. The CDR3: CASRLLRGKSSYNEQFF. In DNA, the CDR3 is TGTGCCAGCAGGTTGTTGAGGGGGAAGAGCTCCTACAATGAGCAGTTCTTC. The entire variable domain, with the rest obtained from reference TRBV5-6 and TRBJ2-1, is as follows: DAGVTQSPTHLIKTRGQQVTLRCSPKSGHDTVSWYQQALGQGPQFIFQYYEEEERQRGNFPDRFSGHQFPNYSSELNVNALLLGDSALYLCASRLLRGKSSYNEQFFGPGTRLTVL.

The chain links TRBV6-6 to TRBJ2-1; TRBD1 agrees at 11 bases. This CDR3 has 15 amino acids. Looked up from germline, CDR1 is MNHNY and CDR2 is SVGAGI (reference sequence). J gave up 5 bases and V 4 bases, and 4 bases lay outside the gene matches. The CDR3 is CASSLGQGVNNEQFF. Written as DNA, the CDR3 is TGTGCCAGCAGTTTGGGACAGGGGGTCAACAATGAGCAGTTCTTC.

The V and J genes are TRBV6-5 and TRBJ2-7; 9 positions match TRBD2. CDR1 MNHEY and CDR2 SVGAGI come from the germline V gene. The CDR3 loop spans 15 amino acids. Losses at the gene ends were 6 bases for V and 2 bases for J; bases not matched to a gene: 8. The DNA of the CDR3 is TGTGCCAGCAGGCCAAGCGGGAGGCCTACCTACGAGCAGTACTTC. This codes for CASRPSGRPTYEQYF.

This clonotype showed up just a few times. The gene calls are TRBV11-2 and TRBJ1-2; D unclear. V was clipped by 5 bases and J by 0 bases, with 7 bases between them. This CDR3 is 13 amino acids long. Germline values: CDR1 SGHAT, CDR2 FQNNGV. The CDR3 loop reads CASSANTNYGYTF. Written as DNA, the CDR3 is TGTGCCAGCAGCGCGAATACTAACTATGGCTACACCTTC. Full variable domain (rest looked up from reference TRBV11-2 and TRBJ1-2): EAGVAQSPRYKIIEKRQSVAFWCNPISGHATLYWYQQILGQGPKLLIQFQNNGVVDDSQLPKDRFSAERLKGVDSTLKIQPAKLEDSAVYLCASSANTNYGYTFGSGTRLTVV.

This chain joins TRBV13 and TRBJ2-1, with TRBD1 as a possible D gene (6 bases). V was cut by 4 bases and J by 4 bases, with 17 bases left in between. The CDR3 is 16 amino acids. CDR1 and CDR2 from the germline V gene are PRHDT and FYEKMQ (reference sequence). The CDR3 bases are TGTGCCAGCAGCTCACCGCCGGGACACCTTTACAATGAGCAGTTCTTC. Its protein is CASSSPPGHLYNEQFF. Variable domain in full (rest from reference TRBV13 and TRBJ2-1): AAGVIQSPRHLIKEKRETATLKCYPIPRHDTVYWYQQGPGQDPQFLISFYEKMQSDKGSIPDRFSAQQFSDYHSELNMSSLELGDSALYFCASSSPPGHLYNEQFFGPGTRLTVL.

The rearrangement uses TRBV15 and TRBJ1-6; D gene ambiguous. Germline assignment: CDR1 LNHNV and CDR2 YYDKDF (reference sequence). The CDR3 extends over 14 amino acids. V was shortened by 5 bases and J by 9 bases, with 14 bases between the two germline ends. CDR3 residues: CATSSPREASPLHF. Written as DNA, the CDR3 is TGTGCCACCAGCTCCCCCCGCGAGGCTTCACCCCTCCACTTT.

The J gene is TRBJ1-2, the V gene TRBV15; possible D gene TRBD1, 5 bases. The CDR3 loop spans 15 amino acids. The V gene lost 0 bases and the J gene lost 1 base, with 9 bases spanning the gap. The germline CDR1 and CDR2 sequences are LNHNV and YYDKDF (reference sequence). In DNA, the CDR3 is TGTGCCACCAGCAGAGATTACGACAGTAACTATGGCTACACCTTC. Its translation is CATSRDYDSNYGYTF.

This clonotype was seen more than once but under ten times. The chain carries TRBV5-6 and TRBJ1-1; D is unclear. The CDR3 covers 15 residues. Trimming pared 0 bases from V and 1 base from J, leaving 10 bases between. CDR1 and CDR2 from the germline V gene are SGHDT and YYEEEE. CDR3 amino acids: CASSLANAANTEAFF. The DNA of the CDR3 is TGTGCCAGCAGCTTGGCCAACGCCGCGAACACTGAAGCTTTCTTT.

This chain joins TRBV29-1 and TRBJ1-1, with 11 bases fitting TRBD1. Germline V lookup: CDR1 SQVTM, CDR2 ANQGSEA. This CDR3 contains 13 residues. With 2 bases clipped from V and 6 bases from J, the junction kept 2 bases outside the gene matches. The DNA of the CDR3 is TGCAGCGTTGAAACGGGACAGGGGGCTGAAGCTTTCTTT. This sequence encodes CSVETGQGAEAFF.

This chain uses TRBV12-3 or TRBV12-4 with TRBJ2-3; 7 bases map to TRBD2. This CDR3 contains 13 residues. With V trimmed by 4 bases and J by 4 bases, 2 bases remained unmatched. This chain's CDR3 is CASSSGGPDTQYF. CDR3 in DNA: TGTGCCAGCAGTTCGGGAGGCCCAGATACGCAGTATTTT.

In this sample, this clonotype turned up many times. The chain links TRBV9 to TRBJ2-7; 9 bases are a match to TRBD1. The V gene end was trimmed by 3 bases and the J gene end by 2 bases; junction bases not matched to a gene: 0. Looked up from germline, CDR1 is SGDLS and CDR2 is YYNGEE. The CDR3 runs to 13 residues. The DNA of the CDR3 is TGTGCCAGCAGCGGACAGGGGGCCTACGAGCAGTACTTC. It yields the protein CASSGQGAYEQYF.

The chain joins TRBV10-3 to TRBJ1-2; D gene uncertain. The CDR3 consists of 13 residues. The V gene's germline CDR1 is ENHRY and CDR2 SYGVKD. The V and J ends lost 2 bases and 0 bases respectively, with 4 bases between them. The CDR3 coding sequence is TGTGCCATCAGTGAGAGAGCTAACTATGGCTACACCTTC. Translating gives CAISERANYGYTF.

This clonotype was observed at least ten times. This chain joins TRBV29-1 and TRBJ1-5; D call uncertain. The germline V gene encodes CDR1 SQVTM and CDR2 ANQGSEA. This CDR3 comprises 13 residues. Between the trimmed V and J ends, which lost 4 bases and 0 bases, there was a span of 7 bases. This chain's CDR3 is CSVGDHSNQPQHF. The CDR3 DNA follows: TGCAGCGTTGGGGATCATAGCAATCAGCCCCAGCATTTT.